The 9 T cell receptor beta chains reported below all come from one sample, sequenced in a study of cytomegalovirus exposure and HLA in healthy donors listed by TCRdb under 2017. Library preparation used the immunoSEQ multiplex PCR assay. For the multiplex PCR, a mixture combining 60 forward primers for TCR Vbeta segments and 13 reverse primers for TCR Jbeta segments was used. In TCRdb, the immuneACCESS table is reduced to in-frame sequences with V and J assigned. These tables do not hold every clone; where another copy was compared, an unresolved V gene accounts for under half, and the others remain unexplained. The sample data list 180,000 or so clones, and 78% of these were observed just once. The ten largest make up 2.9% of the sample. Sequenced: PBMCs. These receptors were obtained from a female donor in good health and CMV-seronegative.

The J gene is TRBJ2-1, the V gene TRBV18; no clear D. Germline CDR1 and CDR2: KGHSH and LQKENI. V dropped 6 bases and J dropped 5 bases, with 11 bases sitting between them. This CDR3 spans 13 amino acids. The CDR3 sequence: CASSVLENNEQFF. The CDR3 DNA sequence: TGTGCCAGCTCGGTGCTAGAAAACAATGAGCAGTTCTTC. Complete variable domain (other parts from reference TRBV18 and TRBJ2-1): NAGVMQNPRHLVRRRGQEARLRCSPMKGHSHVYWYRQLPEEGLKFMVYLQKENIIDESGMPKERFSAEFPKEGPSILRIQQVVRGDSAAYFCASSVLENNEQFFGPGTRLTVL.

The V and J genes are TRBV19 and TRBJ2-1; 11 nucleotides line up with TRBD2. CDR3 length: 14 amino acids. Looked up from germline, CDR1 is LNHDA and CDR2 is SQIVND (reference sequence). J gave up 7 bases and V 9 bases, and 8 bases lay outside the gene matches. CDR3 in DNA: TGTGCCAGCGAGACTAGCGGGAATAGAAATGAGCAGTTCTTC. This sequence encodes CASETSGNRNEQFF.

This clone was found once. The chain recombines TRBV5-1 with TRBJ2-1; TRBD1 agrees at 7 bases. This CDR3 region has 15 residues. CDR1 and CDR2 (germline): SGHRS, YFSETQ. With 0 bases clipped from V and 4 bases from J, the junction kept 4 bases outside the gene matches. CDR3 protein: CASSLGDRDYNEQFF. For the CDR3, the DNA is TGCGCCAGCAGCTTGGGGGACAGAGATTACAATGAGCAGTTCTTC. The whole variable domain, filled in from reference TRBV5-1 and TRBJ2-1, reads KAGVTQTPRYLIKTRGQQVTLSCSPISGHRSVSWYQQTPGQGLQFLFEYFSETQRNKGNFPGRFSGRQFSNSRSEMNVSTLELGDSALYLCASSLGDRDYNEQFFGPGTRLTVL.

J is TRBJ2-7 and V is TRBV28, with 9 bases fitting TRBD1. V lost 5 bases, J lost 5 bases, and 19 bases stayed unmatched. There are 18 residues in the CDR3. CDR1 is MDHEN, CDR2 SYDVKM, per germline. The CDR3 DNA reads as TGTGCCAGCAGTCAGACTAACATCCGGGACAGGGCAATCAACGAGCAGTACTTC. The encoded protein is CASSQTNIRDRAINEQYF.

The chain uses TRBV27 and TRBJ2-1; 10 positions agree with TRBD1. Germline values: CDR1 MNHEY, CDR2 SMNVEV (reference sequence). Unmatched junction bases numbered 13, after V lost 5 bases and J lost 6 bases. This CDR3 region has 17 residues. The CDR3 DNA is TGTGCCAGCAGTCCTATTTCCGGGACAGGGGTTCCCAATGAGCAGTTCTTC. It specifies CASSPISGTGVPNEQFF.

This sequence joins TRBV7-2 and TRBJ2-7; 11 bases are shared with TRBD2. V trimming: 5 bases; J trimming: 3 bases; junction bases outside the gene matches: 6. The CDR3 covers 15 residues. Germline CDR1 SGHTA, CDR2 FQGNSA. The CDR3 region has the DNA TGTGCCAGCAGCATAACTAGCGGGGGATTCTACGAGCAGTACTTC. It translates to CASSITSGGFYEQYF.

The chain has TRBV28 and TRBJ1-1, with D maybe TRBD1 (6 bases). The CDR3 contains 14 residues. The V and J ends lost 6 bases and 6 bases respectively, with 17 bases between them. Germline loops: CDR1 MDHEN, CDR2 SYDVKM. The CDR3 loop reads CASSRGGASAEAFF. DNA for the CDR3: TGTGCCAGCAGCCGTGGGGGGGCGAGCGCTGAAGCTTTCTTT.

The chain is built from TRBV6-6 and TRBJ1-1; the D is unclear. Germline CDR1 reads MNHNY; CDR2 reads SVGAGI (reference sequence). The CDR3 spans 12 residues. Between the trimmed V and J ends, which lost 10 bases and 1 base, there was a span of 10 bases. The DNA for the CDR3 is TGTGCCACGTGGTTAGCGAACACTGAAGCTTTCTTT. Protein sequence: CATWLANTEAFF.

The V call is TRBV5-1, the J call TRBJ1-1, with D perhaps matching TRBD1 (5 bases). This CDR3 comprises 13 residues. Germline V gene lookup returns CDR1 SGHRS and CDR2 YFSETQ. Trimming pared 4 bases from V and 1 base from J, leaving 8 bases between. CDR3 nucleotide sequence: TGCGCCAGCAGCATCGGACAGAACACTGAAGCTTTCTTT. Its protein is CASSIGQNTEAFF.